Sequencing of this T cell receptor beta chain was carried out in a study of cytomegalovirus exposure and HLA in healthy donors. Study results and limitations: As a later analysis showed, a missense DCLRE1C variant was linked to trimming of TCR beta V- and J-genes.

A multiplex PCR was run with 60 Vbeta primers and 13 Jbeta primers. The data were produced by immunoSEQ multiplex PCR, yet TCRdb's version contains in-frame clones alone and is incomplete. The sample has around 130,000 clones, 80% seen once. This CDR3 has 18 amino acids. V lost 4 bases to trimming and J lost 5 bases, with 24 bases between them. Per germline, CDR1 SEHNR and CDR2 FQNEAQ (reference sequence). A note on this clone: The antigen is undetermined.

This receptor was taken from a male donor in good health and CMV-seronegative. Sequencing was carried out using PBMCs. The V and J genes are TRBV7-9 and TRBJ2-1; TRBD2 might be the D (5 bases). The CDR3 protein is CASSSFPPASRNNNEQFF. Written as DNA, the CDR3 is TGTGCCAGCAGCTCATTCCCCCCGGCTAGCAGAAATAACAATGAGCAGTTCTTC.